The present entry profiles one T cell receptor (beta chain) with its context. The method was immunoSEQ multiplex PCR; TCRdb's version includes in-frame clones alone and lacks a portion of them. The sample yields tens of thousands of clones, about 90% seen once. This record belongs to a study of T cell responses to AZD1222 COVID-19 vaccine. Germline V gene sequence: CDR1 KGHSH, CDR2 LQKENI. V was pared by 2 bases and J by 0 bases, with 1 base between. CDR3 length: 12 amino acids. Sequenced material: peripheral blood, taken 28 days after the second dose of the MenACWY control vaccine. This receptor was obtained from an adult who received the MenACWY meningococcal vaccine as a control. The V and J genes are TRBV18 and TRBJ1-1; D gene ambiguous. CDR3 sequence (DNA): TGTGCCAGCTCACCAATGAACACTGAAGCTTTCTTT. This encodes CASSPMNTEAFF.